These 11 T cell receptor beta chains were all obtained from the same sample, sequenced in a study of T cell responses to AZD1222 COVID-19 vaccine. The repertoire was sequenced with immunoSEQ multiplex PCR; TCRdb's copy has only in-frame clones and lacks some. The table lists about 76,000 clones, 88% of them singletons. The starting material was peripheral blood, obtained on day 0 of AZD1222 vaccination. Receptors originate from an adult in good health.

The gene calls are TRBV11-2 and TRBJ1-6; D uncertain. The V gene's germline CDR1 is SGHAT and CDR2 FQNNGV. The CDR3 is 11 residues long. With 8 bases removed from V and 7 bases from J, the gap between germline ends came to 6 bases. The CDR3 bases are TGTGCCAGCGGTTCAAATTCACCCCTCCACTTT. Translation gives CASGSNSPLHF.

The V gene is TRBV6-2 or TRBV6-3, the J gene TRBJ1-6; D not resolved. The CDR3 is made up of 12 amino acids. Trimming stripped 2 bases from V and 13 bases from J, with 9 bases between. Germline CDR1 is MNHEY and CDR2 is SVGEGT. As DNA, the CDR3 is TGTGCCAGCAGTTACGGAACGGGCCCCCTCCACTTT. Translation: CASSYGTGPLHF.

The V gene is TRBV5-1, the J gene TRBJ2-5; D gene ambiguous. The CDR3 runs to 14 residues. Looked up from germline, CDR1 is SGHRS and CDR2 is YFSETQ. Trimming left V 1 base short and J 2 bases short, with 9 bases between. CDR3 sequence: CASSLLGMQETQYF. As DNA, the CDR3 is TGCGCCAGCAGCTTGCTGGGGATGCAAGAGACCCAGTACTTC.

The chain uses TRBV19 and TRBJ1-6, with D perhaps TRBD1 (6 bases). The CDR3 extends over 14 amino acids. The V end lost 5 bases, the J end lost 8 bases, and 13 bases lay between the germline ends. Germline V gene lookup returns CDR1 LNHDA and CDR2 SQIVND (reference sequence). CDR3 sequence reads: CASSYREGYSPLHF. As DNA, the CDR3 is TGTGCCAGTAGTTACAGGGAAGGGTATTCACCCCTCCACTTT.

This clone was recorded only once. The chain combines TRBV2 with TRBJ1-6; 8 bases match TRBD1. With 7 bases clipped from V and 7 bases from J, the junction kept 6 bases outside the gene matches. CDR1 and CDR2 from the germline V gene are SNHLY and FYNNEI. This CDR3 spans 14 amino acids. This CDR3 is CASNTDRGNSPLHF. Written as DNA, the CDR3 is TGTGCCAGCAACACCGACAGGGGCAATTCACCCCTCCACTTT. Using reference TRBV2 and TRBJ1-6 for the parts outside the CDR3, the full variable domain is EPEVTQTPSHQVTQMGQEVILRCVPISNHLYFYWYRQILGQKVEFLVSFYNNEISEKSEIFDDQFSVERPDGSNFTLKIRSTKLEDSAMYFCASNTDRGNSPLHFGNGTRLTVT.

This rearrangement joins TRBV19 to TRBJ2-1; D may be TRBD2 (6 bases). The V end lost 9 bases, the J end lost 1 base, and 16 bases lay between the germline ends. CDR1 LNHDA and CDR2 SQIVND come from the germline V gene (reference sequence). The CDR3 covers 15 residues. DNA for the CDR3: TGTGCCAGCAGGAGGGCCCAGGGATCCTACAATGAGCAGTTCTTC. Its protein is CASRRAQGSYNEQFF.

This clone was picked up a small number of times. The chain is built from TRBV12-5 and TRBJ2-1, with D possibly TRBD1 on 5 matching bases. With 1 base removed from V and 10 bases from J, the gap between germline ends came to 11 bases. The CDR3 contains 13 residues. CDR1 is LGHNT and CDR2 is FRNRAP in the germline V gene. The CDR3 loop is CASGLGGSREQFF. The DNA for the CDR3 is TGTGCTAGTGGTTTGGGGGGCTCTCGAGAGCAGTTCTTC.

The V call is TRBV11-1, the J call TRBJ1-1, with 9 positions matching TRBD1. This CDR3 contains 14 residues. Germline-derived CDR1 and CDR2 are SGHAT and FQDESV (reference sequence). V was clipped by 5 bases and J by 5 bases; unmatched bases: 6. The CDR3 nucleotides read TGTGCCAGCAGCCGCGACAGGGGGAAAACTGAAGCTTTCTTT. Amino acids: CASSRDRGKTEAFF.

The chain couples TRBV11-2 to TRBJ2-7; D remains ambiguous. CDR3 length equals 11 residues. The germline V gene has CDR1 SGHAT and CDR2 FQNNGV. V was pared by 4 bases and J by 3 bases, with 4 bases between. The CDR3 DNA sequence: TGTGCCAGCAGCTGGGGCTACGAGCAGTACTTC. Protein product: CASSWGYEQYF.

CDR3 sequence: CASSLGGRLYTEAFF. The DNA of the CDR3 is TGTGCCAGCAGCTTGGGTGGTCGGCTTTACACTGAAGCTTTCTTT. The chain recombines TRBV7-8 with TRBJ1-1; D remains unclear. Trimming left V 3 bases short and J 3 bases short, with 14 bases between. Germline CDR1 and CDR2: SGHVS and FQNEAQ. This CDR3 is built from 15 residues.

V and J are TRBV18 and TRBJ1-1, with 8 bases aligning to TRBD1. The ends lost 3 bases at V and 5 bases at J; junction bases unmatched: 11. The CDR3 is 16 residues long. Germline loops: CDR1 KGHSH, CDR2 LQKENI. CDR3 region: CASSPMTGVSGTEAFF. The CDR3 DNA is TGTGCCAGCTCACCCATGACAGGGGTGAGTGGAACTGAAGCTTTCTTT. Supplemented by reference TRBV18 and TRBJ1-1, the full variable domain reads NAGVMQNPRHLVRRRGQEARLRCSPMKGHSHVYWYRQLPEEGLKFMVYLQKENIIDESGMPKERFSAEFPKEGPSILRIQQVVRGDSAAYFCASSPMTGVSGTEAFFGQGTRLTVV.